This TCR beta chain derives from a study of PD-1 blockade in classical Hodgkin lymphoma. Turning to the study itself: Each patient was given nivolumab 3 mg/kg through a vein every 2 weeks.

V lost 3 bases to trimming and J lost 11 bases; unmatched junction nucleotides: 10. This CDR3 is built from 13 residues. Germline lookup yields CDR1 SGHRS and CDR2 YFSETQ. TCRdb's table, derived via immunoSEQ multiplex PCR, lists solely in-frame clones and lacks some. The table lists about 98,000 clones, 92% of them singletons. There was relapse after autologous stem cell transplantation in every patient, and there was variation in brentuximab vedotin exposure. The chain recombines TRBV5-1 with TRBJ1-2; 7 bases fit TRBD1. The sequencing used peripheral blood mononuclear cells (PBMCs), collected at baseline. This TCR derives from a human donor with classical Hodgkin lymphoma. The CDR3 DNA reads TGCGCCAGCAGCTCCCTGACAGGGCCTGGGTACACCTTC. Protein: CASSSLTGPGYTF.